The rows below give T cell receptor beta chains drawn from one sample of a study of shared clonotypes between healthy human individuals. Using immunoSEQ multiplex PCR, the repertoire was profiled, and TCRdb retains in-frame clones only, with some absent. The sample has roughly 2.1 million clones, 90% to 95% seen once. Sequenced sample: naive CD8+ T cells from PBMCs. The receptor set was obtained from a man between 18 and 35 years old in good health. Some clones in this sample may be carry-over from other donors' samples. The CDR3 runs from the conserved cysteine through the conserved F or W. Fields, in order: clone size, D gene, J gene, V gene, CDR3 DNA, CDR3 protein. D genes are given only for firm matches. Size tells how often a clone was seen (once, few, many) or the class of an expanded clone, and some rows leave it out.

NA NA TRBJ2-7 TRBV6-5 TGTGCCAGCAGTCCCAGGGGTTTCGGATACGAGCAGTACTTC CASSPRGFGYEQYF
NA TRBD1 TRBJ1-2 TRBV5-4 TGTGCCAGCAGCGGCAGGGGGAGTCGGGAGGGCTACACCTTC CASSGRGSREGYTF
NA TRBD2 TRBJ2-1 TRBV11-3 TGTGCCAGTAGCGGGAGGCCATACAATGAGCAGTTCTTC CASSGRPYNEQFF
NA NA TRBJ1-1 TRBV6-5 TGTGCCAGCAGGGGGGACACTGAAGCTTTCTTT CASRGDTEAFF
NA NA TRBJ1-2 TRBV4-1 TGCGCCAGCAGCGACATCGGGACGGGCTATGGCTACACCTTC CASSDIGTGYGYTF
NA NA TRBJ2-1 TRBV12-5 TGTGCTAGTGGTCTTAGTAGCGATGAGCAGTTCTTC CASGLSSDEQFF
NA TRBD2 TRBJ2-2 TRBV7-9 TGTGCCAGCAGCCCCGGGAGGGGCGGAAAATCCTTCTACACCGGGGAGCTGTTTTTT CASSPGRGGKSFYTGELFF
NA NA TRBJ1-5 TRBV27 TGTGCCAGCAGTTTGGGCCGGTGGGGTCAGCCCCAGCATTTT CASSLGRWGQPQHF
NA TRBD1 TRBJ1-1 TRBV29-1 TGCAGCGTTGAAGGGACAGGGGCTGAAGCTTTCTTT CSVEGTGAEAFF
once NA TRBJ2-5 TRBV9 TGTGCCAGCAGCGCCATACGGGACGGTAAAGAGACCCAGTACTTC CASSAIRDGKETQYF
NA NA TRBJ1-4 TRBV28 TGTGCCAGCAGTCGCCCGGGGCCAAGAGAAAAACTGTTTTTT CASSRPGPREKLFF
NA TRBD2 TRBJ2-5 TRBV4-1 TGCGCCAGCAGCCACCGGACTAGCGGGCAAGAGACCCAGTACTTC CASSHRTSGQETQYF
NA NA TRBJ2-3 TRBV7-9 TGTGCCAGCAGCTCAAACGGTGGAGATACGCAGTATTTT CASSSNGGDTQYF
NA NA TRBJ1-1 TRBV9 TGTGCCAGCAGCGTAGGTGGGGGCTCGTACTTTGAAGCTTTCTTT CASSVGGGSYFEAFF
NA NA TRBJ2-7 TRBV27 TGTGCCAGCAGTTTCGGTCCTACCTACGAGCAGTACTTC CASSFGPTYEQYF
NA TRBD1 TRBJ1-5 TRBV15 TGTGCCACCAGCAGAGGCGCTGGACAGGGCAATCAGCCCCAGCATTTT CATSRGAGQGNQPQHF
NA TRBD1 TRBJ2-5 TRBV28 TGTGCCAGCAGTCGCGACAGGGGCCGCATCGGGGAGACCCAGTACTTC CASSRDRGRIGETQYF
NA TRBD1 TRBJ2-7 TRBV7-8 TGTGCCAGCAGCCTCCCGGACAGGCCGGCCTACGAGCAGTACTTC CASSLPDRPAYEQYF
NA NA TRBJ1-5 TRBV2 TGTGCCAGCGGGGAGCTCCTCAATCAGCCCCAGCATTTT CASGELLNQPQHF
once NA TRBJ2-5 TRBV10-3 TGTGCCATCAGTGAGTCGGCTGGGGAGACCCAGTACTTC CAISESAGETQYF
NA TRBD2 TRBJ2-1 TRBV7-9 TGTGCCAGCAGCTCGCACTATTTGACTAGCGGGAGTAATGAGCAGTTCTTC CASSSHYLTSGSNEQFF
NA NA TRBJ2-3 TRBV11-2 TGTGCCAGCAGCTTAAGGCCCGCAGATACGCAGTATTTT CASSLRPADTQYF
NA TRBD2 TRBJ2-7 TRBV2 TGTGCCAGCACCACACCCGCACTAGCGGGAATCCACTACGAGCAGTACTTC CASTTPALAGIHYEQYF
NA NA TRBJ2-3 TRBV19 TGTGCCAGTAGTAACGTGGGTGCAGCAGATACGCAGTATTTT CASSNVGAADTQYF
NA NA TRBJ2-1 TRBV5-6 TGTGCCAGCAGCTTAGGGCAGGGCCACTACAATGAGCAGTTCTTC CASSLGQGHYNEQFF
NA NA TRBJ2-1 TRBV14 TGTGCCAGCAGCCAAGATTTCGGGGGGACATTGAATGAGCAGTTCTTC CASSQDFGGTLNEQFF
NA TRBD2 TRBJ2-1 TRBV5-1 TGCGCCAGCAGCTTGGGCCTAGCGGGGGACAATGAGCAGTTCTTC CASSLGLAGDNEQFF
NA TRBD1 TRBJ2-7 TRBV29-1 TGCAGCGTTGATCTTGGGACAGGGGTCTACGAGCAGTACTTC CSVDLGTGVYEQYF
NA NA TRBJ2-3 TRBV28 TGTGCCAGCAGTCCTTCAGAGTCAAGCACAGATACGCAGTATTTT CASSPSESSTDTQYF
NA NA TRBJ2-7 TRBV18 TGTGCCAGCTCACCGGGGCAGGGCGCAGACGAGCAGTACTTC CASSPGQGADEQYF
NA TRBD2 TRBJ2-7 TRBV7-3 TGTGCCAGCAGCTTAAAGGCGGGAGGGCCCTCTGAGCAGTACTTC CASSLKAGGPSEQYF
NA NA TRBJ1-1 TRBV7-9 TGTGCCAGCATCATTCTTGGTTGGGCTTTCTTT CASIILGWAFF
once TRBD2 TRBJ2-1 TRBV7-6 TGTGCCAGCAGCCAGGGACTAGGAGGGGTTTACAATGAGCAGTTCTTC CASSQGLGGVYNEQFF
NA NA TRBJ2-7 TRBV5-1 TGCGCCAGCACCTCGGGGAGGTCCCGATACGAGCAGTACTTC CASTSGRSRYEQYF
NA NA TRBJ2-7 TRBV28 TGTGCCAGCGTAGATACAGGGATGTCCTACGAGCAGTACTTC CASVDTGMSYEQYF